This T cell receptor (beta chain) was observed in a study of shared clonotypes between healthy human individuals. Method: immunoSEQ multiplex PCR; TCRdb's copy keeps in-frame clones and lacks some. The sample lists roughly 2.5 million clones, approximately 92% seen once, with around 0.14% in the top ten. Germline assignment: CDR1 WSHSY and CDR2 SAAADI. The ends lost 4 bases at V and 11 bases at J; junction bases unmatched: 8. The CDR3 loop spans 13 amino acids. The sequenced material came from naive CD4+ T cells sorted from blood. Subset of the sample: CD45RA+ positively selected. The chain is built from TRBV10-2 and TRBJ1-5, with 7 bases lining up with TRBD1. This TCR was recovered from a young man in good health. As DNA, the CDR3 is TGCGCCAGCAGTGGACAGGGCCGATTGGCCCAGCATTTT. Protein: CASSGQGRLAQHF.